This T cell receptor (beta chain) was observed in a study of T cells in Graves' hyperthyroidism and ophthalmopathy. TCR beta CDR3 regions were amplified from RNA transcripts. TCR CDR3 regions were first amplified by RT-PCR with HTBI primers. MiXCR, run by TCRdb on the multiplex PCR reads, gives a single entry per CDR3 protein. Of 300,000 to 450,000 distinct CDR3 sequences listed, 17% were seen once; the top ten hold 34%. This clonotype was counted many times. Antigen specificity is unknown. Study results and limitations: A model of 13 V-J features distinguished ophthalmopathy from stable hyperthyroidism. Most thyroid clonotypes with frequency above 0.001 were detected in blood.

The sample taken for sequencing was blood. This clonotype was sampled from a woman under 40 with Graves' hyperthyroidism that later progressed to Graves' ophthalmopathy.

In DNA form, the CDR3 reads TGCAGTGCTAGTGGGACAATTTCGAAATACGAGCAGTACTTC. Protein sequence: CSASGTISKYEQYF. This chain uses TRBV20-1 with TRBJ2-7, with a possible D match to TRBD1 (6 bases). Germline-derived CDR1 and CDR2 are DFQATT and SNEGSKA (reference sequence). The CDR3 consists of 14 residues. V was pared by 3 bases and J by 4 bases, with 16 bases between.